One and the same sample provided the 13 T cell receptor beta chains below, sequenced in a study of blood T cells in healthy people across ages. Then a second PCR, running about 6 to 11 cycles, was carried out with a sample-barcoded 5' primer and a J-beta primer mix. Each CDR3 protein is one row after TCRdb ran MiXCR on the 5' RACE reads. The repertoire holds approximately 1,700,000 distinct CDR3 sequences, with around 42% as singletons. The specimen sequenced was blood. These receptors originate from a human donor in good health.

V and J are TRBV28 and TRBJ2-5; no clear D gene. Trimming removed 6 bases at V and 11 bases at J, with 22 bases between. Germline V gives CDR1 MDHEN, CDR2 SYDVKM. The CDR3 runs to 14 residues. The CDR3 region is CASRPLDTLKLQYF. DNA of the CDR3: TGTGCCAGCAGGCCACTCGACACGTTAAAGTTGCAGTACTTC.

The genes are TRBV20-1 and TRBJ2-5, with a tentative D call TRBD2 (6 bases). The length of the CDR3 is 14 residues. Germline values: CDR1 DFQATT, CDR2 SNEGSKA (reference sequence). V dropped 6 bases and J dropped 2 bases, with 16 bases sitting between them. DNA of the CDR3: TGCAGTGCCGAGGTCCATGCGGGGCAAGAGACCCAGTACTTC. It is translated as CSAEVHAGQETQYF.

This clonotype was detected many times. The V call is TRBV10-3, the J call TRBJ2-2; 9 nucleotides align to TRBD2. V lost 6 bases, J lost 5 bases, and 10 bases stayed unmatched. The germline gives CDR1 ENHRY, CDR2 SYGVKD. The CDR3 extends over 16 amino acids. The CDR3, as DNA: TGTGCCATCAGAGGGCTAGCGGGGCTACCGACCGGGGAGCTGTTTTTT. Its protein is CAIRGLAGLPTGELFF.

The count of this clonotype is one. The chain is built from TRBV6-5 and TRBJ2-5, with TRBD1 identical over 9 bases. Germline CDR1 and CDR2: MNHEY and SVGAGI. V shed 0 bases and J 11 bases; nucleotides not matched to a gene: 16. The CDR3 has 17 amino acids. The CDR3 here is CASSYSIRGTGSNEQYF. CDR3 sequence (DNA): TGTGCCAGCAGTTACTCGATCCGGGGGACAGGGTCCAATGAGCAGTACTTC.

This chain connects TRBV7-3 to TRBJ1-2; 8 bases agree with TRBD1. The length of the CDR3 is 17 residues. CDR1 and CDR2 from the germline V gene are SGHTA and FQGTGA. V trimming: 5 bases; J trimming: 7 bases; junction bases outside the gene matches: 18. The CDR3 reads CASSPTSDRELSGGYTF. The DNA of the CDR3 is TGTGCCAGCAGCCCTACTTCGGACAGGGAGCTATCGGGTGGCTACACCTTC.

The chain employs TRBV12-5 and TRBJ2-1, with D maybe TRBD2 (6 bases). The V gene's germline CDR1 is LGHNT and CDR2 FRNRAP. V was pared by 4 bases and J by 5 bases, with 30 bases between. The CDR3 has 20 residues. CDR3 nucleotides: TGTGCTAGTGGTTCCCTATACCTACTCGCGGGGCTAGAGGGTAACAATGAGCAGTTCTTC. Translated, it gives CASGSLYLLAGLEGNNEQFF.

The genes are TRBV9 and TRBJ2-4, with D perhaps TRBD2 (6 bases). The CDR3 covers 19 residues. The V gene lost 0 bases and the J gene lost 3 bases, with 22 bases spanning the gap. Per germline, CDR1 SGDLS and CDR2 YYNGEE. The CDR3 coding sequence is TGTGCCAGCAGCGTAGCTGGGAGGCTGGGGTACGTTCTCAAAAACATTCAGTACTTC. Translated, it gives CASSVAGRLGYVLKNIQYF.

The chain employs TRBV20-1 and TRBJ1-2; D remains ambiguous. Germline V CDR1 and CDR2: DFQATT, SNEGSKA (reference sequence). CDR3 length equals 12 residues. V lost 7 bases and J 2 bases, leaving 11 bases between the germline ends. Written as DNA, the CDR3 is TGCAGTGGCAGCAGAGGGAACTATGGCTACACCTTC. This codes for CSGSRGNYGYTF.

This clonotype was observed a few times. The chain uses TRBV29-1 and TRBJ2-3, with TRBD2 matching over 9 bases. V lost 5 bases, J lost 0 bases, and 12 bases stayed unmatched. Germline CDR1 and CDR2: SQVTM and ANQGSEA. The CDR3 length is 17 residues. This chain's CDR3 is CSVLPGGLAGSTDTQYF. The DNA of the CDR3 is TGCAGCGTTCTCCCCGGGGGTCTAGCGGGGAGCACAGATACGCAGTATTTT.

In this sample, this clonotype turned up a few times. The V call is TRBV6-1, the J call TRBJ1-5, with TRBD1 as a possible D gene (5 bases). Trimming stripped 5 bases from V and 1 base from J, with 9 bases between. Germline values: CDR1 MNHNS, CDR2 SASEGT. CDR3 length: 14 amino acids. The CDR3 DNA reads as TGTGCCAGCAGTACCCGGGACAGCAATCAGCCCCAGCATTTT. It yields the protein CASSTRDSNQPQHF.

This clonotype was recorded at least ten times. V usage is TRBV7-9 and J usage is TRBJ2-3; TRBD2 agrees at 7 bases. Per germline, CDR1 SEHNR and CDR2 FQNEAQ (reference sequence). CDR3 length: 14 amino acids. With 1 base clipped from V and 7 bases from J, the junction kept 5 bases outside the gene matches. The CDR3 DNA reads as TGTGCCAGCAGCTTAGTCGGCGGGGGTAATACGCAGTATTTT. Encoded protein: CASSLVGGGNTQYF. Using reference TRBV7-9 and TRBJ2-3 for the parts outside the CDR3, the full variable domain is DTGVSQNPRHKITKRGQNVTFRCDPISEHNRLYWYRQTLGQGPEFLTYFQNEAQLEKSRLLSDRFSAERPKGSFSTLEIQRTEQGDSAMYLCASSLVGGGNTQYFGPGTRLTVL.

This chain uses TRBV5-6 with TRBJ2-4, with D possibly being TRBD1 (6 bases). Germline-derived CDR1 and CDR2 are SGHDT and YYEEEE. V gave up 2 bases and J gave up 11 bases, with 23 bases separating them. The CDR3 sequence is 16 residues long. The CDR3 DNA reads TGTGCCAGCAGCTTAGGGTTTATACAGGGCTTGGAGGTTCAGTACTTC. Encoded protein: CASSLGFIQGLEVQYF.

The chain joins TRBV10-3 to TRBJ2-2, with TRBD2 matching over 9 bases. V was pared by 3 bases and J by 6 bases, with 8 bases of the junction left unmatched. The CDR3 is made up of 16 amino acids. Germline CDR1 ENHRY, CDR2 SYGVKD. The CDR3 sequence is CAISELAGAVSGELFF. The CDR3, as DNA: TGTGCCATCAGTGAATTAGCGGGGGCTGTCTCCGGGGAGCTGTTTTTT.